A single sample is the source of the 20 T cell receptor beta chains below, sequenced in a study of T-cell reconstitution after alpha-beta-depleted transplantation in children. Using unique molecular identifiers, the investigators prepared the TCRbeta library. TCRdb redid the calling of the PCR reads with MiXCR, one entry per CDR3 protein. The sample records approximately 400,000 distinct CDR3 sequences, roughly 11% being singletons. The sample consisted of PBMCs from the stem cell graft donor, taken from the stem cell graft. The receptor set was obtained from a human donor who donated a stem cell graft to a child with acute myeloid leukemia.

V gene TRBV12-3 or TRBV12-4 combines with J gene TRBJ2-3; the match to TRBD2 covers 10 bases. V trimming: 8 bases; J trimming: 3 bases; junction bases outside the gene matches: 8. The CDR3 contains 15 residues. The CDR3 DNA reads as TGTGCCAGCGAGGCGAGCGGGGGGGCGACAGATACGCAGTATTTT. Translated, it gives CASEASGGATDTQYF.

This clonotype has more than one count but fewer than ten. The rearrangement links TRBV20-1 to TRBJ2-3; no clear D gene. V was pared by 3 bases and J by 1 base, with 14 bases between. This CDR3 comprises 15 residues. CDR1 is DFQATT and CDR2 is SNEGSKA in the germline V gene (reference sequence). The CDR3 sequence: CSASHADLGTDTQYF. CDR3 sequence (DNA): TGCAGTGCTAGTCACGCGGACCTTGGCACAGATACGCAGTATTTT.

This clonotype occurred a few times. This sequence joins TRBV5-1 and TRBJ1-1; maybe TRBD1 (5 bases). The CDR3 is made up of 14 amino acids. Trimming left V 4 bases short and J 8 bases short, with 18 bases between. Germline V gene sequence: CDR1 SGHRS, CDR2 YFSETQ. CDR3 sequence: CASSPAGTPPEAFF. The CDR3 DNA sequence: TGCGCCAGCAGCCCGGCCGGGACCCCTCCCGAAGCTTTCTTT.

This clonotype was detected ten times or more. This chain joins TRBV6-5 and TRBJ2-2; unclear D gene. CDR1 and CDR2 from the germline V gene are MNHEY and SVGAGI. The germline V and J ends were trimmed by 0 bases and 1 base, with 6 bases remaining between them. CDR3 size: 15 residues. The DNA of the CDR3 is TGTGCCAGCAGTTACTCGGCCAGGAACACCGGGGAGCTGTTTTTT. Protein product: CASSYSARNTGELFF.

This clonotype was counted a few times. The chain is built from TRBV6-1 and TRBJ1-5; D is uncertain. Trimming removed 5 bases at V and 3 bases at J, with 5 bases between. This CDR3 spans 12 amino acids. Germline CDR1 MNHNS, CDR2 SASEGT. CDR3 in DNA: TGTGCCAGCAGTAAAGTCAATCAGCCCCAGCATTTT. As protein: CASSKVNQPQHF.

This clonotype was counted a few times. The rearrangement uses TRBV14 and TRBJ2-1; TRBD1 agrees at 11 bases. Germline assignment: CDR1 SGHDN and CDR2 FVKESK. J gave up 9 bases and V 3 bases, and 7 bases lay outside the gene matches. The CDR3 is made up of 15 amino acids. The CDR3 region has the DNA TGTGCCAGCAGCCATCCCGGACAGGGGGCCCGTGAGCAGTTCTTC. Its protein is CASSHPGQGAREQFF.

The CDR3 region is CSAYDQGSYEQYV. CDR3 DNA: TGCAGTGCTTACGATCAGGGGTCCTACGAGCAGTACGTC. The V call is TRBV20-1, the J call TRBJ2-7; tentative D call: TRBD1 (6 bases). The CDR3 extends over 13 amino acids. V lost 5 bases and J 1 base, leaving 12 bases between the germline ends. Germline CDR1 and CDR2: DFQATT and SNEGSKA (reference sequence).

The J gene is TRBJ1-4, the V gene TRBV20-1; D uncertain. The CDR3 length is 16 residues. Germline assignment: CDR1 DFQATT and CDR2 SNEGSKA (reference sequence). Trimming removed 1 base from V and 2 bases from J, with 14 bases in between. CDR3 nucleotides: TGCAGTGCTAGAGGTCTCGCCAGGACCACTAATGAAAAACTGTTTTTT. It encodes CSARGLARTTNEKLFF.

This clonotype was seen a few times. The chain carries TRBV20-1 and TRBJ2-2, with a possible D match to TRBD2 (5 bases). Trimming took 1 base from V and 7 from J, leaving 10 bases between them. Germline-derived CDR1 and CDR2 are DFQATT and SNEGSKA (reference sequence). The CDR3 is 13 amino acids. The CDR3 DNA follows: TGCAGTGCTAGAGCGGAGCGGAACGGGGAGCTGTTTTTT. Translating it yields CSARAERNGELFF.

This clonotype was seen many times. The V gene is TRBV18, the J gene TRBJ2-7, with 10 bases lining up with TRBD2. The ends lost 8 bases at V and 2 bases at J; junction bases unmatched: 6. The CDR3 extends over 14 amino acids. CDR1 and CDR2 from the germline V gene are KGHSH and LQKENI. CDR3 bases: TGTGCCAGCCAAGCGGGAGGGGTCGCCTACGAGCAGTACTTC. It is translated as CASQAGGVAYEQYF.

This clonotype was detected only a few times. The CDR3 nucleotides are TGTGCCAGCAGCTTGTTCCCGAGAGGTGAAACTGAAGCTTTCTTT. This gives the protein CASSLFPRGETEAFF. The chain carries TRBV7-2 and TRBJ1-1, with unresolved D. From germline, CDR1 is SGHTA and CDR2 FQGNSA. Between the trimmed V and J ends, which lost 3 bases and 5 bases, there was a span of 16 bases. This CDR3 region has 15 residues.

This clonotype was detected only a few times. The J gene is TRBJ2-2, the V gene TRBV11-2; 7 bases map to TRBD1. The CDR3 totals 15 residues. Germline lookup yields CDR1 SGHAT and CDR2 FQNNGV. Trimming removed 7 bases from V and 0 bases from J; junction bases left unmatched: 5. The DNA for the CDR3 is TGTGCCAGCATCTCGGGACAGACGAACACCGGGGAGCTGTTTTTT. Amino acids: CASISGQTNTGELFF.

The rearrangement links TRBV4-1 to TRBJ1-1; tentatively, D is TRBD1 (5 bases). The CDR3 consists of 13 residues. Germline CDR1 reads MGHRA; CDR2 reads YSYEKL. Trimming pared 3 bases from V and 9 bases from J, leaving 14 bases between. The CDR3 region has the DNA TGCGCCAGCAGCCACGTGGACACCGTGAAAGCTTTCTTT. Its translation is CASSHVDTVKAFF.

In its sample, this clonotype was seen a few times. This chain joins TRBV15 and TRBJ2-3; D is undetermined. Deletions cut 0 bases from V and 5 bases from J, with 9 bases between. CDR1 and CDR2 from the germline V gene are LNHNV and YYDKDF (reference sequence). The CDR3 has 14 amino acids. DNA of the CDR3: TGTGCCACCAGCAGAGATCGTGGCGGAGATACGCAGTATTTT. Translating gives CATSRDRGGDTQYF.

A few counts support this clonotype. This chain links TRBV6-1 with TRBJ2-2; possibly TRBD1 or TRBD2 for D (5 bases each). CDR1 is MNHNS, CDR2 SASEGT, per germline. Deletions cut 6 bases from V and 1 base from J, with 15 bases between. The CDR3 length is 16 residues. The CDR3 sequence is CASSEGPRRNTGELFF. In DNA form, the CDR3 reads TGTGCCAGCAGCGAGGGACCGAGACGGAACACCGGGGAGCTGTTTTTT.

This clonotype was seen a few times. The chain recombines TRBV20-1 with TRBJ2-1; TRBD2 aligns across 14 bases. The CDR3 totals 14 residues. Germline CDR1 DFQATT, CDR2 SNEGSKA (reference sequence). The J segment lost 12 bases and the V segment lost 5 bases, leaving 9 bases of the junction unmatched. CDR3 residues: CSAQGLAGDLAQFF. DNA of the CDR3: TGCAGTGCTCAGGGACTAGCGGGGGACCTCGCGCAGTTCTTC.

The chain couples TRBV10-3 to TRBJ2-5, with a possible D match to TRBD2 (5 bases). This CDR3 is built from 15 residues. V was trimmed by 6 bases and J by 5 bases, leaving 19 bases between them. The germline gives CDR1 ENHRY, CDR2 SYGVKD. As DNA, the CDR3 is TGTGCCATCAGAGACCCCACCGGGGAGCCGGAGACCCAGTACTTC. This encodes CAIRDPTGEPETQYF.

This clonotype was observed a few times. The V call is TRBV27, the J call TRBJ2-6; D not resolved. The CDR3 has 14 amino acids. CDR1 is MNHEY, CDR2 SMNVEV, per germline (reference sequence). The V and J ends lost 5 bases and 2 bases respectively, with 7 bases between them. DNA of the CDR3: TGTGCCAGCAGTCGTGGGGCTGGGGCCAACGTCCTGACTTTC. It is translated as CASSRGAGANVLTF. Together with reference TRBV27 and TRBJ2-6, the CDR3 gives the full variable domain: EAQVTQNPRYLITVTGKKLTVTCSQNMNHEYMSWYRQDPGLGLRQIYYSMNVEVTDKGDVPEGYKVSRKEKRNFPLILESPSPNQTSLYFCASSRGAGANVLTFGAGSRLTVL.

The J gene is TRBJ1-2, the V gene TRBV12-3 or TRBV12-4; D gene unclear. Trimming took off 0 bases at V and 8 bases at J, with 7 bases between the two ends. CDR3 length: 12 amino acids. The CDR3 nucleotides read TGTGCCAGCAGTTTAGCGCTCAGGGGCTACACCTTC. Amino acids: CASSLALRGYTF.

Here the CDR3 DNA reads TGTGCCACCAGACGCCGGGGAAGTAACACTGAAGCTTTCTTT. It codes for CATRRRGSNTEAFF. The genes are TRBV6-1 and TRBJ1-1, with D unresolved. The CDR3 runs to 14 residues. Trimming cost V 10 bases and J 2 bases, with 17 bases left between them. CDR1 is MNHNS, CDR2 SASEGT, per germline.